The rows below give T cell receptor beta chains drawn from one sample of a study of response to subunit inactivated influenza vaccine. TCRdb fed the RT-PCR reads into MiXCR, producing one record per CDR3 protein. The sample includes 650,000 to 700,000 distinct CDR3 sequences, less than 20% of them seen just once. The sequencing used PBMCs from blood, collected 11 to 12 days after vaccination. Every receptor here comes from a man aged 50-60 years who received an inactivated influenza vaccine. The CDR3 runs from the conserved cysteine through the conserved F or W. Each record gives: clone size, J gene, D gene, V gene, CDR3 protein, CDR3 DNA. The D gene is left open where the match is weak. Clone size, where shown, is once, few, many, or a class for clones that have expanded.

-	TRBJ2-6	-	TRBV6-5	CASKAGANVLTF	TGTGCCAGCAAGGCTGGGGCCAACGTCCTGACTTTC
many	TRBJ2-2	TRBD1	TRBV27	CASRQGAGELFF	TGTGCCAGCAGACAGGGGGCCGGGGAGCTGTTTTTT
-	TRBJ2-1	-	TRBV3-1	CASSQQAASDEQFF	TGTGCCAGCAGCCAACAGGCGGCTAGCGATGAGCAGTTCTTC
many	TRBJ2-7	-	TRBV4-1	CASSQGEGMDEQYF	TGCGCCAGCAGCCAAGGAGAGGGGATGGACGAGCAGTACTTC
few	TRBJ2-7	-	TRBV29-1	CSVEEGGPEQYF	TGCAGCGTTGAAGAGGGGGGACCCGAGCAGTACTTC
-	TRBJ1-3	-	TRBV28	CASRSGTGIGNTIYF	TGTGCCAGCAGATCCGGGACCGGTATCGGAAACACCATATATTTT
-	TRBJ2-3	-	TRBV7-6	CASSPGGEREQYF	TGTGCCAGCAGCCCCGGGGGCGAGCGAGAGCAGTATTTT
-	TRBJ1-1	TRBD1	TRBV24-1	CATSDPGTGERETEAFF	TGTGCCACCAGTGATCCCGGGACAGGGGAAAGAGAGACTGAAGCTTTCTTT
-	TRBJ1-6	-	TRBV18	CASSPGEGNVNSPLHF	TGTGCCAGCTCACCAGGGGAGGGTAACGTCAATTCACCCCTCCACTTT
-	TRBJ2-7	-	TRBV7-9	CASSDHGEQYF	TGTGCCAGCAGTGATCATGGCGAGCAGTACTTC
few	TRBJ2-1	TRBD2	TRBV4-3	CASSQDLSTSGSSQFF	TGCGCCAGCAGCCAAGATCTGTCGACTAGCGGGAGTTCCCAGTTCTTC
-	TRBJ1-6	-	TRBV7-2	CASSLGTRRNSPLHF	TGTGCCAGCAGCTTAGGGACCCGGAGAAATTCACCCCTCCACTTT
-	TRBJ2-2	-	TRBV29-1	CSVEERGQGNTGELFF	TGCAGCGTTGAAGAACGGGGGCAGGGGAACACCGGGGAGCTGTTTTTT
few	TRBJ1-3	-	TRBV7-2	CASTIIGGNTIYF	TGTGCCAGCACCATAATCGGGGGAAACACCATATATTTT
-	TRBJ2-7	-	TRBV5-1	CASALTGSYEQYF	TGCGCCAGCGCCCTGACAGGATCCTACGAGCAGTACTTC
-	TRBJ2-5	TRBD2	TRBV12-3/TRBV12-4	CASRPGGGFLETQYF	TGTGCCAGCAGGCCCGGGGGGGGCTTTTTGGAGACCCAGTACTTC
-	TRBJ1-1	-	TRBV30	CAWTGSGTEAFF	TGTGCCTGGACAGGGAGCGGGACTGAAGCTTTCTTT
few	TRBJ2-7	-	TRBV6-1	CASSRVLHRDRLYEQYF	TGTGCCAGCAGTAGAGTCCTTCACCGGGACCGACTCTACGAGCAGTACTTC
few	TRBJ2-7	TRBD2	TRBV9	CASSPWTSKADEQYF	TGTGCCAGCAGCCCTTGGACTAGCAAGGCGGACGAGCAGTACTTC
few	TRBJ2-5	-	TRBV12-3/TRBV12-4	CASSLGQSRGETQYF	TGTGCCAGCAGTTTAGGACAGTCTCGGGGGGAGACCCAGTACTTC
-	TRBJ1-1	TRBD1	TRBV29-1	CSVSRGTGVNTEAFF	TGCAGCGTCTCTCGGGGGACAGGCGTAAACACTGAAGCTTTCTTT
-	TRBJ2-1	-	TRBV6-2/TRBV6-3	CASSYGGYEQFF	TGTGCCAGCAGTTATGGCGGCTATGAGCAGTTCTTC
-	TRBJ2-3	TRBD2	TRBV20-1	CSVLRGGTDTQYF	TGCAGTGTTCTGCGGGGGGGCACAGATACGCAGTATTTT
few	TRBJ2-5	TRBD1	TRBV25-1	CASSPPPGQGSGETQYF	TGTGCCAGCAGTCCACCCCCGGGACAGGGGTCCGGAGAGACCCAGTACTTC
many	TRBJ2-2	-	TRBV7-9	CASSNGLYGDTGELFF	TGTGCCAGCAGCAACGGTCTATACGGCGACACCGGGGAGCTGTTTTTT
few	TRBJ2-3	-	TRBV15	CATSRSHGDTQYF	TGTGCCACCAGCAGATCCCACGGGGATACGCAGTATTTT
few	TRBJ1-5	-	TRBV20-1	CSALKSGPLNQPQHF	TGCAGTGCTCTCAAGTCGGGGCCCCTCAATCAGCCCCAGCATTTT
once	TRBJ2-6	-	TRBV11-2	CASSFGVYPPSGANVLTF	TGTGCCAGCAGCTTTGGGGTTTACCCACCGTCTGGGGCCAACGTCCTGACTTTC